The 8 T cell receptor beta chains in this list originate from one sample, sequenced in a study of Ad26.COV2.S vaccination and SARS-CoV-2 variants. Libraries were prepared by immunoSEQ multiplex PCR; TCRdb keeps only in-frame clonotypes and omits some of them. The sample carries 400,000 to 450,000 clones, approximately 92% recorded once. Sample treatment: some 19 received Ad26.COV2.S at low or high dose, single or two shots; 5 received placebo; per-sample allocation not given. At day 63 after the first vaccine or placebo injection, samples were drawn. The sequenced sample was peripheral blood, obtained in a trial of Ad26.COV2.S vaccine versus placebo. The source is a person between 18 and 65 years old who received the Ad26.COV2.S COVID-19 vaccine or a placebo.

V and J are TRBV29-1 and TRBJ2-2, with 8 nucleotides matching TRBD1. The J segment lost 3 bases and the V segment lost 5 bases, leaving 5 bases of the junction unmatched. CDR1 SQVTM and CDR2 ANQGSEA come from the germline V gene. The CDR3 totals 14 residues. Here the CDR3 DNA reads TGCAGCGTTCGGGGACAGGACTACACCGGGGAGCTGTTTTTT. Its protein product is CSVRGQDYTGELFF.

The chain links TRBV6-6 to TRBJ1-5; D gene ambiguous. This CDR3 contains 16 residues. In germline, CDR1 is MNHNY, CDR2 SVGAGI (reference sequence). V was trimmed by 2 bases and J by 2 bases, leaving 13 bases between them. The CDR3 DNA reads as TGTGCCAGCAGTTACGAGGCAACGGGTCGCAATCAGCCCCAGCATTTT. Translated, it gives CASSYEATGRNQPQHF.

The chain employs TRBV2 and TRBJ2-1; 8 bases agree with TRBD1. Germline V lookup: CDR1 SNHLY, CDR2 FYNNEI. With 7 bases clipped from V and 4 bases from J, the junction kept 6 bases outside the gene matches. This CDR3 has 14 amino acids. CDR3 DNA: TGTGCCAGCATAAGGACAGGGAGATACAATGAGCAGTTCTTC. Its protein is CASIRTGRYNEQFF.

V and J are TRBV24-1 and TRBJ1-4; D remains ambiguous. The CDR3 is made up of 14 amino acids. V was trimmed by 5 bases and J by 3 bases, leaving 9 bases between them. The germline gives CDR1 KGHDR, CDR2 SFDVKD. DNA of the CDR3: TGTGCCACCAGTGTTGAGCGGTCTAATGAAAAACTGTTTTTT. This gives the protein CATSVERSNEKLFF.

This clone is a singleton in its sample. The V gene is TRBV6-5, the J gene TRBJ2-7, with a tentative D call TRBD2 (7 bases). Per germline, CDR1 MNHEY and CDR2 SVGAGI. V shed 4 bases and J shed 3 bases, with 19 bases lying between them. The CDR3 extends over 16 amino acids. The chain's CDR3 is CASSLAGAGDIYEQYF. DNA of the CDR3: TGTGCCAGCAGTTTAGCCGGGGCGGGGGACATCTACGAGCAGTACTTC.

J is TRBJ2-7 and V is TRBV9; TRBD2 matches 9 bases. V lost 4 bases and J lost 4; bases outside the gene matches: 6. In germline, CDR1 is SGDLS, CDR2 YYNGEE. This CDR3 comprises 14 residues. The CDR3 here is CASSPGTSSYEQYF. Here the CDR3 DNA reads TGTGCCAGCAGCCCTGGGACTAGCAGTTACGAGCAGTACTTC.

The V gene is TRBV6-5, the J gene TRBJ1-1; D remains ambiguous. The CDR3 extends over 15 amino acids. V was pared by 6 bases and J by 0 bases, with 14 bases between. From germline, CDR1 is MNHEY and CDR2 SVGAGI. The CDR3 protein is CASSPLQSLNTEAFF. The DNA for the CDR3 is TGTGCCAGCAGCCCCCTACAAAGCTTGAACACTGAAGCTTTCTTT.

This clone was picked up one time. The V and J genes are TRBV3-1 (or the pseudogene TRBV3-2) and TRBJ1-3; D is possibly TRBD1 (5 bases). The V gene's germline CDR1 is LGHDT and CDR2 YNNKEL (reference sequence). With 3 bases removed from V and 4 bases from J, the gap between germline ends came to 7 bases. The CDR3 is made up of 13 amino acids. CDR3: CASSHGDGNTIYF. The CDR3 DNA is TGTGCCAGCAGCCACGGGGACGGAAACACCATATATTTT.